Detailed here is one T cell receptor beta chain. This clonotype was observed a few times. The target of this receptor is not known. Base qualities were left out, and no much larger clone turns up one base away. The data originate from a study of identical twins (dated by TCRdb to 2015 to 2016). Broadly, across the study: TCR alpha and beta repertoires from monozygotic twins, unrelated adults of various ages and cord blood were deep-sequenced to test whether fetal clonotypes persist. To rule out contamination, the twin experiments were replicated at different times with different library preparation protocols.

Only healthy Caucasian donors were included. The twin cohort comprised three pairs of female monozygotic twins, all aged about 18 to 29 years. Peripheral blood mononuclear cells were the source from which RNA for the TCR libraries was isolated. Library creation used 5' RACE. For sequencing, an Illumina HiSeq 2000 was employed. A universal primer binding site was introduced by template switching, and a unique molecular identifier was present in the final cDNA, enabling accurate counting of TCR cDNA molecules. Specific primers in the conserved constant-segment region were used to synthesize first-strand cDNA for TCR alpha and beta chains. To control for contamination, each cDNA library was double barcoded with a SMART-Mk sample barcode plus Illumina barcodes. TruSeq adapter sequences, together with Illumina sample barcodes, were added in two successive PCR steps. The Illumina HiSeq platform was used with custom primers to sequence TCR alpha and beta cDNA libraries. In the paper's pipeline: MiGEC processed the raw reads to extract unique molecular identifiers, while MiXCR was used to determine the CDR3 positions. Recombination models were inferred per individual with the repgenHMM and IGoR tools using an EM algorithm. The tcR package in R was used for shared clonotype analysis, with sharing normalized by the product of cloneset sizes. To study raw recombination without the effects of thymic and clonal selection, out-of-frame nonproductive sequences were analyzed. TCRdb trimmed public reads at Q25 via fastp, called clones via MiXCR and kept in-frame beta chains. Identical CDR3 protein sequences are pooled into one entry, listed with their most common genes and DNA. The V and J calls reflect TCRdb's pipeline rather than the authors' work. The sample table holds under 900,000 distinct CDR3 sequences, of which 15% to 20% were seen once. Around 12% of the sample goes to the ten largest clones.

CDR1 is given as LGHNA and CDR2 as YSLEER, both from the germline V gene. Counted from cysteine to phenylalanine, this CDR3 has 17 amino acids. CDR3 DNA is the only sequence kept; it has 51 bases, read in frame from the first base. V has 1 base trimmed and J has 4 bases trimmed; junction bases matching no gene number 8. The study at large found these results: Zero-insertion analyses could be partly confounded by invariant T cells such as MAIT and iNKT, though diverse VJ usage argued against such confounding for most clonotypes. Abundant cord blood beta clonotypes had fewer insertions, young adult naive repertoires showed a similar but weaker trend, and memory repertoires showed no such trend. Because the same donors could not be followed over many years, the conclusions depended on cross-sectional statistical analysis. Compared with coincidental sharing between unrelated individuals, an excess of low generation-probability sequences was observed among out-of-frame TCR alpha sequences shared between twins. Excess twin sharing in beta out-of-frame sequences was weaker because fewer shared sequences lowered the signal-to-noise ratio. Recombination models systematically underestimated out-of-frame TCR alpha sharing in monozygotic twins but agreed with sharing between unrelated individuals.

This sample was also put to use in a study of T cells expressing NK-cell markers. As that second study puts it: TCR beta-chain repertoires were profiled in sorted CD3+CD56+NKG2C+, CD3+CD56+NKG2C- and CD3+CD56-NKG2C+ T-cell subsets from seven or eight donors. Of the eight sequenced donors, seven were found to be HCMV-seropositive and one was found to be HCMV-seronegative. In several experiments an anti-gammadeltaTCR antibody was added to restrict sorting to alphabetaTCR-expressing T cells. In several donors, the dominant CD3+CD56+NKG2C+ clonotypes were among the top 10 CD8+ clonotypes and accounted for about 1.0-7.5% of CD8+ T cells. Those dominant clonotypes were again the most abundant among CD3+CD56-NKG2C+ cells in a handful of donors, at roughly 25-65%. It remained unclear whether the expanded NKG2C-expressing T cell clones were specific for HCMV antigens. The study sequenced eight donors, all healthy volunteers chosen at random: three men and five women. HCMV serostatus was determined by detecting HCMV-specific IgG in serum with a commercial ELISA kit. Bulk peripheral blood T-cell repertoires were additionally sequenced from unsorted PBMC for roughly six donors. MIGEC was used to demultiplex reads and group reads by UMI, and MiTCR was used to assemble and quantify clonotypes. Only TCR cDNA sequences supported by at least two reads were kept to exclude erroneous sequences. The tcR package was used for downstream repertoire analysis, with clonotypes matched between fractions based on CDR3 nucleotide sequence plus V segment. VDJmatch was used to annotate antigen specificity against VDJdb, with one amino acid substitution in CDR3 allowed.

This sequence was found in a woman aged 18-29 years in good health. This receptor chain uses TRBV4-3 and TRBJ2-4; 9 central nucleotides agree with TRBD2. The sample taken for sequencing was PBMCs. The bases are TGCGCCAGCAGCCAAGGAATTAGCGGGAGTGGTAAAAACATTCAGTACTTC. Translated, this is CASSQGISGSGKNIQYF.